This T cell receptor (beta chain) comes out of a study of blood T cell repertoires in COVID-19. Using immunoSEQ multiplex PCR, the repertoire was profiled, and TCRdb retains in-frame clones only, with some absent. The sample lists 200,000 to 300,000 clones; about 93% were seen once. Germline CDR1 and CDR2: MNHNY and SVGAGI (reference sequence). CDR3 length equals 16 residues. Trimming removed 2 bases from V and 7 bases from J; junction bases left unmatched: 10. The material sequenced was peripheral blood. This TCR derives from a man in his thirties or forties with COVID-19, enrolled during active disease. The chain joins TRBV6-6 to TRBJ1-4, with 7 nucleotides matching TRBD1. CDR3: CASSYRGPNLGEKLFF. As DNA, the CDR3 is TGTGCCAGCAGTTACAGGGGGCCTAATTTAGGTGAAAAACTGTTTTTT.